The next 21 T cell receptor beta chains were all read from a single sample in a study of shared clonotypes between healthy human individuals. Sequencing used immunoSEQ multiplex PCR; TCRdb keeps in-frame clones, though not all of them. The table has a few million clones, over 90% seen once; the top ten hold approximately 0.4%. Sequences were obtained from naive CD4+ T cells from PBMCs. The subset denotes: CD45RA+ positively selected. Receptors were obtained from a man in his late teens or twenties in good health. Some clones in this sample may be carry-over from other donors' samples.

The DNA for the CDR3 is TGCGCCAGCAGCTCAGACCGGGACAGGGTCTACGAGCAGTACTTC. Translated: CASSSDRDRVYEQYF. This chain connects TRBV5-1 to TRBJ2-7; 9 nucleotides align to TRBD1. Trimming took 3 bases from V and 3 from J; bases not matched to a gene: 7. The CDR3 totals 15 residues. Germline CDR1 is SGHRS and CDR2 is YFSETQ.

The chain is built from TRBV9 and TRBJ2-2; 7 nucleotides agree with TRBD2. The V gene end was trimmed by 2 bases and the J gene end by 6 bases; junction bases not matched to a gene: 13. This CDR3 contains 17 residues. Germline CDR1 and CDR2: SGDLS and YYNGEE. In DNA, the CDR3 is TGTGCCAGCAGCGTCACAATGGGGGGGACTCTCGCCGGGGAGCTGTTTTTT. It is translated as CASSVTMGGTLAGELFF.

The sample holds one count of this clone. Within the sample, other DNA sequences also encode this same CDR3. The V gene is TRBV7-3, the J gene TRBJ2-1; D possibly uses TRBD1 or TRBD2 (5 bases each). The CDR3 is made up of 15 amino acids. Trimming stripped 0 bases from V and 2 bases from J, with 8 bases between. Germline V lookup: CDR1 SGHTA, CDR2 FQGTGA. CDR3 DNA sequence: TGTGCCAGCAGCTTAACTTCGGGACCCTACAATGAGCAGTTCTTC. Protein product: CASSLTSGPYNEQFF.

CDR3 in DNA: TGTGCCAGCAGTGAATGGGGGGGACAGGGCTTCGGAGGCTACACCTTC. Translating gives CASSEWGGQGFGGYTF. The chain has TRBV25-1 and TRBJ1-2, with 9 bases identical to TRBD1. V was clipped by 1 base and J by 8 bases; unmatched bases: 11. The germline V gene encodes CDR1 MGHDK and CDR2 SYGVNS. CDR3 length: 16 amino acids.

The genes are TRBV2 and TRBJ2-1; the D is unclear. Germline CDR1 SNHLY, CDR2 FYNNEI. This CDR3 comprises 16 residues. The ends were cut back, 1 base at V and 0 bases at J, with 10 bases in the middle. The CDR3 bases are TGTGCCAGCAGTGAAGACCGTCGCGGCTCCTACAATGAGCAGTTCTTC. Amino acids: CASSEDRRGSYNEQFF.

The chain couples TRBV15 to TRBJ1-3; D unclear. The CDR3 runs to 16 residues. The V end was cut by 0 bases, the J end by 3 bases, with 12 bases between. CDR1 and CDR2 (germline): LNHNV, YYDKDF (reference sequence). CDR3 DNA sequence: TGTGCCACCAGCAGAGAGAAAGGTTTGGGTGGAAACACCATATATTTT. Translating gives CATSREKGLGGNTIYF.

A word on this clone: This CDR3 is also generated by other DNA sequences in the sample. The gene calls are TRBV9 and TRBJ1-5, with 7 positions matching TRBD1. V lost 0 bases and J lost 3; bases outside the gene matches: 3. The CDR3 has 15 amino acids. Per germline, CDR1 SGDLS and CDR2 YYNGEE. The CDR3 DNA reads TGTGCCAGCAGCGTAGGACAGGGACCCAATCAGCCCCAGCATTTT. It yields the protein CASSVGQGPNQPQHF.

This clone has a single count. The chain is built from TRBV6-5 and TRBJ1-1; 7 bases line up with TRBD1. The germline V gene encodes CDR1 MNHEY and CDR2 SVGAGI. After removal of 6 bases from V and 4 bases from J, the junction contained 8 bases not matched to a gene. The CDR3 extends over 14 amino acids. The CDR3 nucleotides read TGTGCCAGCAGGCAAACAGGGGCTGGCACTGAAGCTTTCTTT. Translation: CASRQTGAGTEAFF.

In nucleotides, the CDR3 is TGTGCCAGCAGCTGGGGGGGACTAGCGGGAGTCACAGATACGCAGTATTTT. Protein sequence: CASSWGGLAGVTDTQYF. V is TRBV7-8 and J is TRBJ2-3, with 14 bases that match TRBD2. V was pared by 4 bases and J by 2 bases, with 5 bases of the junction left unmatched. The CDR3 is 17 amino acids. CDR1 and CDR2 from the germline V gene are SGHVS and FQNEAQ. The complete variable domain, with remaining parts taken from reference TRBV7-8 and TRBJ2-3, reads GAGVSQSPRYKVAKRGQDVALRCDPISGHVSLFWYQQALGQGPEFLTYFQNEAQLDKSGLPSDRFFAERPEGSVSTLKIQRTQQEDSAVYLCASSWGGLAGVTDTQYFGPGTRLTVL.

The gene calls are TRBV4-1 and TRBJ2-3, with D perhaps matching TRBD1 or TRBD2 (5 bases each). Per germline, CDR1 MGHRA and CDR2 YSYEKL. The CDR3 is 18 residues long. With 1 base removed from V and 2 bases from J, the gap between germline ends came to 19 bases. The CDR3 protein is CASSQGGLAGLTTDTQYF. CDR3 DNA: TGCGCCAGCAGCCAAGGGGGCCTTGCGGGCCTTACCACAGATACGCAGTATTTT.

This clone showed up just once. The CDR3 DNA reads TGTGCCAGCAGTCCTCTCGACTACGAGCAGTACTTC. Translating gives CASSPLDYEQYF. The chain uses TRBV6-1 and TRBJ2-7; no definite D call. V shed 5 bases and J shed 3 bases, with 8 bases lying between them. There are 12 residues in the CDR3. CDR1 is MNHNS, CDR2 SASEGT, per germline.

The rearrangement links TRBV6-5 to TRBJ1-2; no reliable D call. The CDR3 runs to 13 residues. Trimming took off 2 bases at V and 5 bases at J, with 9 bases between the two ends. Germline V gene lookup returns CDR1 MNHEY and CDR2 SVGAGI. CDR3 protein: CASSYREAYGYTF. In nucleotides, the CDR3 is TGTGCCAGCAGTTACAGGGAGGCGTATGGCTACACCTTC.

This chain joins TRBV30 and TRBJ2-1; 11 nucleotides match TRBD2. Trimming took 3 bases from V and 2 from J; bases not matched to a gene: 15. In germline, CDR1 is GTSNPN, CDR2 SVGIG (reference sequence). The length of the CDR3 is 19 residues. CDR3 sequence: CAWRLGLAGGLGAYNEQFF. Here the CDR3 DNA reads TGTGCCTGGAGGCTCGGGCTAGCGGGAGGCCTGGGTGCCTACAATGAGCAGTTCTTC.

The rearrangement joins TRBV11-1 to TRBJ2-5; 7 nucleotides line up with TRBD1. The CDR3 covers 13 residues. Germline CDR1 reads SGHAT; CDR2 reads FQDESV (reference sequence). The junction had 4 bases not matched to a gene; V was cut back by 5 bases and J by 4 bases. The CDR3 here is CASSRTGLETQYF. The CDR3 DNA is TGTGCCAGCAGCCGGACAGGTCTAGAGACCCAGTACTTC.

Comments on this clone: This sample also contains other DNA sequences that code for the same CDR3. The chain links TRBV28 to TRBJ1-1; D not resolved. Trimming pared 2 bases from V and 3 bases from J, leaving 4 bases between. This CDR3 has 12 residues. Germline V gene lookup returns CDR1 MDHEN and CDR2 SYDVKM. CDR3 DNA sequence: TGTGCCAGCAGTTTAAGCCACACTGAAGCTTTCTTT. Protein: CASSLSHTEAFF. The full variable domain, completed using reference TRBV28 and TRBJ1-1, is DVKVTQSSRYLVKRTGEKVFLECVQDMDHENMFWYRQDPGLGLRLIYFSYDVKMKEKGDIPEGYSVSREKKERFSLILESASTNQTSMYLCASSLSHTEAFFGQGTRLTVV.

This clone was detected once. The chain is built from TRBV29-1 and TRBJ2-7; tentative D call: TRBD2 (5 bases). The CDR3 extends over 11 amino acids. V lost 7 bases and J lost 5, with 12 bases in between. Germline values: CDR1 SQVTM, CDR2 ANQGSEA. DNA of the CDR3: TGCAGCGGGTGGCGGGCCGACGAGCAGTACTTC. This sequence encodes CSGWRADEQYF.

V usage is TRBV9 and J usage is TRBJ2-1, with a possible D match to TRBD2 (5 bases). The CDR3 sequence is 17 residues long. The V gene lost 0 bases and the J gene lost 1 base, with 14 bases spanning the gap. CDR1 is SGDLS and CDR2 is YYNGEE in the germline V gene. CDR3 in amino acids: CASSVGLRESSYNEQFF. CDR3 sequence (DNA): TGTGCCAGCAGCGTAGGTTTGAGGGAGAGTTCCTACAATGAGCAGTTCTTC. The full variable domain, its missing parts supplied by reference TRBV9 and TRBJ2-1, is DSGVTQTPKHLITATGQRVTLRCSPRSGDLSVYWYQQSLDQGLQFLIQYYNGEERAKGNILERFSAQQFPDLHSELNLSSLELGDSALYFCASSVGLRESSYNEQFFGPGTRLTVL.

V usage is TRBV5-1 and J usage is TRBJ1-2, with D uncertain. This CDR3 has 14 amino acids. Germline V gene lookup returns CDR1 SGHRS and CDR2 YFSETQ. Trimming removed 1 base from V and 6 bases from J, with 13 bases in between. The DNA of the CDR3 is TGCGCCAGCAGCTTGTTTCTCAGTGTCGATGGCTACACCTTC. The encoded protein is CASSLFLSVDGYTF.

The chain couples TRBV7-3 to TRBJ1-3; D may be TRBD1 (5 bases). The CDR3 spans 15 residues. With 3 bases removed from V and 4 bases from J, the gap between germline ends came to 13 bases. Germline V gives CDR1 SGHTA, CDR2 FQGTGA. CDR3 nucleotides: TGTGCCAGCAGCTTCGACGGGGGATTCGGAAACACCATATATTTT. Its protein is CASSFDGGFGNTIYF. Full variable domain (missing parts from reference TRBV7-3 and TRBJ1-3): GAGVSQTPSNKVTEKGKYVELRCDPISGHTALYWYRQSLGQGPEFLIYFQGTGAADDSGLPNDRFFAVRPEGSVSTLKIQRTERGDSAVYLCASSFDGGFGNTIYFGEGSWLTVV.

The V call is TRBV11-2, the J call TRBJ2-2; D remains ambiguous. This CDR3 spans 15 amino acids. The germline V and J ends were trimmed by 2 bases and 1 base, with 8 bases remaining between them. Germline lookup yields CDR1 SGHAT and CDR2 FQNNGV. The CDR3 sequence is CASSLSYLNTGELFF. The DNA for the CDR3 is TGTGCCAGCAGCTTAAGCTACCTGAACACCGGGGAGCTGTTTTTT.

The chain links TRBV5-1 to TRBJ2-7; 12 bases line up with TRBD1. CDR1 is SGHRS and CDR2 is YFSETQ in the germline V gene. This CDR3 spans 15 amino acids. The V and J ends lost 0 bases and 5 bases, in that order; junction bases with no gene match: 3. This CDR3 is CASSLEGTGGHEQYF. The CDR3 nucleotides are TGCGCCAGCAGCTTGGAGGGGACAGGGGGCCACGAGCAGTACTTC.